These 3 T cell receptor beta chains were all obtained from the same sample, sequenced in a study of cytomegalovirus exposure and HLA in healthy donors. Use of 60 Vbeta and 13 Jbeta primers characterized the PCR. The table came from immunoSEQ multiplex PCR; TCRdb's copy has only in-frame clones and leaves some out. The table lists about 150,000 clones, about four fifths of them singletons. The sequenced sample was PBMCs. These receptors were collected from a human donor in good health.

The V gene is TRBV19, the J gene TRBJ1-6; 11 bases fit TRBD1. Germline-derived CDR1 and CDR2 are LNHDA and SQIVND (reference sequence). The CDR3 sequence is 16 residues long. V lost 2 bases to trimming and J lost 9 bases; unmatched junction nucleotides: 6. This chain's CDR3 is CASSIPTGTGGSPLHF. The CDR3 DNA is TGTGCCAGTAGTATACCAACCGGGACAGGGGGTTCACCCCTCCACTTT.

The chain employs TRBV19 and TRBJ1-2; D call uncertain. Germline V gives CDR1 LNHDA, CDR2 SQIVND (reference sequence). The CDR3 covers 13 residues. Trimming cost V 0 bases and J 8 bases, with 10 bases left between them. CDR3 sequence (DNA): TGTGCCAGTAGTATAGATCGAGGTCGGGGCTACACCTTC. Translation gives CASSIDRGRGYTF.

The V and J genes are TRBV13 and TRBJ2-3, with 12 nucleotides matching TRBD2. Germline CDR1 is PRHDT and CDR2 is FYEKMQ (reference sequence). This CDR3 is built from 19 residues. The V gene end was trimmed by 5 bases and the J gene end by 6 bases; junction bases not matched to a gene: 18. CDR3 nucleotides: TGTGCCAGCAGCACCCCCGAACTAGCGGGAGGCCCCCTGGTGGATACGCAGTATTTT. It codes for CASSTPELAGGPLVDTQYF.